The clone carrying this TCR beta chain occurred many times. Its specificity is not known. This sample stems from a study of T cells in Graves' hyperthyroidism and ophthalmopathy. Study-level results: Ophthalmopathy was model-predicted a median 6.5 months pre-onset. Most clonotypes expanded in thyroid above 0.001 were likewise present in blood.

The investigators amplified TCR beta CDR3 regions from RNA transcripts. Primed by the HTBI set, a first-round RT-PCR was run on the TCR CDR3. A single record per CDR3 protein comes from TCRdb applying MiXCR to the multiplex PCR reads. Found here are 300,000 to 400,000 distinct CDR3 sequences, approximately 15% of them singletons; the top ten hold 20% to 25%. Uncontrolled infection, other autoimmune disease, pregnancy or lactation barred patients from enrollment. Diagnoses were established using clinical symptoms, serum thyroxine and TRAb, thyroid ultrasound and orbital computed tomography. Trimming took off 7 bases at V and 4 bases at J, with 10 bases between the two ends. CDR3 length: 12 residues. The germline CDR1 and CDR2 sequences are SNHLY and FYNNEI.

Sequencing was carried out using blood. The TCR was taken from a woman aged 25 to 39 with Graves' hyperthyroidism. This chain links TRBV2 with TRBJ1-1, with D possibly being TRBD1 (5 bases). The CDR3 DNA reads TGTGCCAGCATTGGGGGTAGCACTGAAGCTTTCTTT. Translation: CASIGGSTEAFF.